Listed below are T cell receptor beta chains from one sample, sequenced in a study of cytomegalovirus exposure and HLA in healthy donors. TCRdb keeps only in-frame clones here, not all; method: immunoSEQ multiplex PCR. The table has tens of thousands of clones, about four fifths seen once. Sequencing was performed on PBMCs. Every receptor here comes from a man aged 45-65 years in good health and CMV-seropositive. CDR3s include the opening cysteine and the closing phenylalanine or tryptophan. Fields, in order: D gene, clone size, J gene, V gene, CDR3 protein, CDR3 DNA. A D gene is named only where the DNA matches it firmly. Some rows mark clone size as missing; the rest say once, few, many or name a class of expanded clone.

-	-	TRBJ2-4	TRBV5-1	CASSLGPGVTIQYF	TGCGCCAGCAGCCTGGGGCCCGGGGTTACCATTCAGTACTTC
-	-	TRBJ1-4	TRBV15	CATSREQGLGEKLFF	TGTGCCACCAGCAGAGAACAGGGTTTGGGAGAAAAACTGTTTTTT
-	-	TRBJ2-7	TRBV19	CASSQGRVYEQYF	TGTGCCAGTAGCCAGGGCCGGGTCTACGAGCAGTACTTC
TRBD1	-	TRBJ1-2	TRBV2	CASSQDRVMGGYTF	TGTGCCAGCAGTCAGGACAGGGTCATGGGAGGCTACACCTTC
-	-	TRBJ2-7	TRBV5-1	CASSRSRGDGQYF	TGCGCCAGCAGCAGATCCAGGGGGGACGGGCAGTACTTC
-	-	TRBJ1-1	TRBV18	CASSRRGFVDEAFF	TGTGCCAGCTCACGGCGGGGATTCGTTGATGAAGCTTTCTTT
TRBD2	-	TRBJ2-3	TRBV7-2	CASSSTSIRTDTQYF	TGTGCCAGCAGCTCGACTAGCATCCGGACAGATACGCAGTATTTT
-	-	TRBJ2-7	TRBV6-5	CASSYSGNRVHEQYF	TGTGCCAGCAGTTACTCGGGAAACAGGGTCCACGAGCAGTACTTC
-	-	TRBJ1-5	TRBV7-2	CASSQAAGGNQPQHF	TGTGCCAGCAGCCAGGCGGCAGGAGGGAATCAGCCCCAGCATTTT
TRBD1	-	TRBJ1-4	TRBV2	CASSGTGEGEKLFF	TGTGCCAGCAGTGGGACAGGGGAAGGCGAAAAACTGTTTTTT
-	-	TRBJ2-2	TRBV5-1	CASSFSGQNTGELFF	TGCGCCAGCAGCTTTTCAGGGCAGAACACCGGGGAGCTGTTTTTT
-	-	TRBJ2-7	TRBV27	CASNPGGSGPYEQYF	TGTGCCAGCAACCCCGGGGGTAGCGGACCCTACGAGCAGTACTTC
TRBD1	-	TRBJ1-3	TRBV7-9	CASRPNRDSSGNTIYF	TGTGCCAGCAGACCCAACCGGGACAGCTCTGGAAACACCATATATTTT
TRBD1	-	TRBJ2-7	TRBV5-5	CASSREGQGKREQYF	TGTGCCAGCAGCCGTGAGGGACAGGGGAAACGCGAGCAGTACTTC
-	-	TRBJ2-5	TRBV6-1	CASSEEGGAWETQYF	TGTGCCAGCAGTGAAGAGGGGGGGGCCTGGGAGACCCAGTACTTC
TRBD1	-	TRBJ1-2	TRBV10-2	CASSDQTGGGYTF	TGCGCCAGCAGTGACCAAACAGGGGGCGGCTACACCTTC
TRBD1	-	TRBJ2-4	TRBV30	CAWSERGTDPRGMDIQYF	TGTGCCTGGAGTGAACGAGGGACAGACCCTAGGGGGATGGACATTCAGTACTTC
-	once	TRBJ1-4	TRBV7-2	CASSLEQGREKLFF	TGTGCCAGCAGCTTAGAACAGGGACGGGAAAAACTGTTTTTT
TRBD1	-	TRBJ1-3	TRBV6-5	CASSWDSESGNTIYF	TGTGCCAGCAGTTGGGACAGCGAATCTGGAAACACCATATATTTT
-	-	TRBJ2-5	TRBV12-5	CASGLSLGLQETQYF	TGTGCTAGTGGTTTGTCGTTGGGACTCCAAGAGACCCAGTACTTC
-	-	TRBJ2-7	TRBV2	CASRRLGAGAAYEQYF	TGTGCCAGCCGTCGCCTTGGGGCAGGGGCTGCCTACGAGCAGTACTTC
-	-	TRBJ2-4	TRBV5-1	CASSMSGGIQYF	TGCGCCAGCAGCATGTCCGGGGGAATTCAGTACTTC
TRBD2	-	TRBJ2-5	TRBV5-1	CASSFLLGGQETQYF	TGCGCCAGCAGCTTCCTTTTGGGAGGGCAAGAGACCCAGTACTTC
TRBD2	few	TRBJ2-5	TRBV5-4	CASSRTSGREETQYF	TGTGCCAGCAGCCGGACTAGCGGGAGGGAAGAGACCCAGTACTTC
TRBD2	-	TRBJ2-1	TRBV11-2	CASRSTSGSRNEQFF	TGTGCCAGCAGGTCGACTAGCGGGAGTAGGAATGAGCAGTTCTTC
-	-	TRBJ1-1	TRBV19	CASTGQINTEAFF	TGTGCCAGTACAGGACAGATTAACACTGAAGCTTTCTTT
TRBD1	-	TRBJ1-2	TRBV4-2	CASSQDAGGYGYTF	TGTGCCAGCAGCCAAGATGCAGGGGGCTATGGCTACACCTTC
TRBD1	-	TRBJ2-7	TRBV19	CASSVTGNRVNEQYF	TGTGCCAGTAGCGTGACAGGGAATCGTGTAAACGAGCAGTACTTC
TRBD2	-	TRBJ2-3	TRBV6-6	CASKREGNTDTQYF	TGTGCCAGCAAGCGGGAGGGTAACACAGATACGCAGTATTTT
TRBD1	-	TRBJ2-4	TRBV30	CAWYIEGWDSQYF	TGTGCCTGGTACATTGAGGGGTGGGACAGTCAGTACTTC
-	-	TRBJ2-7	TRBV5-3	CARSFTGNGEQYF	TGTGCCAGAAGCTTTACAGGGAATGGAGAGCAGTACTTC
-	-	TRBJ2-5	TRBV5-8	CASSRGGETQYF	TGTGCCAGCAGCCGCGGCGGGGAGACCCAGTACTTC
-	-	TRBJ1-2	TRBV4-2	CASSQPTGRTTNYGYTF	TGTGCCAGCAGCCAACCGACAGGCAGGACCACTAACTATGGCTACACCTTC
-	-	TRBJ1-1	TRBV4-1	CASSQGRDINTEAFF	TGCGCCAGCAGCCAGGGACGGGACATCAACACTGAAGCTTTCTTT
TRBD1	-	TRBJ2-7	TRBV9	CASSLQGDRVEQYF	TGTGCCAGCAGCCTCCAGGGGGACAGGGTTGAGCAGTACTTC
-	-	TRBJ2-1	TRBV7-9	CASSLRQDPEQFF	TGTGCCAGCAGCCTCAGACAGGACCCGGAGCAGTTCTTC
TRBD2	-	TRBJ2-7	TRBV4-2	CASSQSTGTRGEQYF	TGTGCCAGCAGCCAGTCTACCGGGACTAGGGGCGAGCAGTACTTC
TRBD1	-	TRBJ2-7	TRBV12-5	CASGRDRDYEQYF	TGTGCTAGTGGCCGGGACAGGGACTACGAGCAGTACTTC
-	few	TRBJ1-5	TRBV25-1	CASHRDLFQPQHF	TGTGCCAGTCACAGGGATCTATTTCAGCCCCAGCATTTT
-	-	TRBJ1-1	TRBV7-2	CASSLAALTGLMGTEAFF	TGTGCCAGCAGCTTAGCGGCTTTGACAGGACTTATGGGCACTGAAGCTTTCTTT
TRBD2	-	TRBJ2-7	TRBV5-1	CASSWGGTSITIRSYEQYF	TGCGCCAGCAGCTGGGGAGGGACTAGCATAACCATACGTTCCTACGAGCAGTACTTC
TRBD1	few	TRBJ1-1	TRBV4-2	CASSQSGGLNTEAFF	TGTGCCAGCAGCCAGTCAGGGGGACTGAACACTGAAGCTTTCTTT
TRBD1	-	TRBJ2-3	TRBV5-1	CASSFGQGNTDTQYF	TGCGCCAGCAGCTTCGGACAGGGAAACACAGATACGCAGTATTTT
TRBD2	-	TRBJ2-1	TRBV19	CASSIRREGPGNEQFF	TGTGCCAGTAGTATAAGGCGGGAGGGCCCGGGCAATGAGCAGTTCTTC
TRBD1	-	TRBJ1-4	TRBV7-9	CSSSPSRRDRIVEKLFF	TGTTCCAGCAGCCCAAGCCGGAGGGACAGAATTGTTGAAAAACTGTTTTTT
TRBD1	-	TRBJ2-5	TRBV12-5	CASGFDRVGGETQYF	TGTGCTAGTGGTTTCGACAGGGTTGGGGGAGAGACCCAGTACTTC